The clone carrying this TCR beta chain was seen only a few times. This sample was taken from a study of early T cells in non-severe SARS-CoV-2 infection. Across the whole study: Sequencing targeted bulk RNA from unsorted whole blood, leaving chains unpaired.

CDR3 length equals 14 residues. CDR1 and CDR2 (germline): MGHRA, YSYEKL. Germline trimming cut 0 bases from V and 5 bases from J; bases unmatched to any gene: 3. Unique molecular identifiers were attached to individual cDNA molecules. TCRdb re-called the 5' RACE reads through MiXCR, storing one row per CDR3 protein. The sample comprises tens of thousands of distinct CDR3 sequences, about 5.6% of which are singletons, and about 10% rests with the top ten. This receptor was obtained from an adult who was a healthcare worker with PCR-confirmed SARS-CoV-2 infection or an uninfected control (not recorded which). V usage is TRBV4-1 and J usage is TRBJ2-5; 7 bases line up with TRBD2. Material: whole blood. Written as DNA, the CDR3 is TGCGCCAGCAGCCAAGATAGCGGGTTGGAGACCCAGTACTTC. It is translated as CASSQDSGLETQYF.